A selection of T cell receptor beta chains follows, all from one sample in a study of blood T cell repertoires in COVID-19. Clones were sequenced by immunoSEQ multiplex PCR, and TCRdb holds only the in-frame ones, with some missing. This table has approximately 270,000 clones, roughly 80% appearing once. Source material: peripheral blood. The receptors here all came from a man of 80 years or more with acute or convalescent COVID-19. Each CDR3 is given with its conserved first and last residue. Fields, in order: D gene, clone size, J gene, V gene, CDR3 protein, CDR3 DNA. The D gene is left open where the match is weak. Clone sizes are given selectively: once, few, many, or a class where the clone is expanded.

D gene: .
clone size: .
J gene: TRBJ2-7
V gene: TRBV5-1
CDR3 protein: CASSLKASATSYEQYF
CDR3 DNA: TGCGCCAGCAGCTTGAAGGCTAGCGCGACCTCCTACGAGCAGTACTTC

D gene: .
clone size: .
J gene: TRBJ1-2
V gene: TRBV7-9
CDR3 protein: CASSHPGSGYTF
CDR3 DNA: TGTGCCAGCAGCCATCCCGGTAGTGGCTACACCTTC

D gene: TRBD1
clone size: .
J gene: TRBJ2-7
V gene: TRBV18
CDR3 protein: CASSARDRGSYEQYF
CDR3 DNA: TGTGCCAGCTCCGCCAGGGACAGGGGGTCCTACGAGCAGTACTTC

D gene: TRBD2
clone size: .
J gene: TRBJ2-1
V gene: TRBV7-3
CDR3 protein: CASSPRPGLAAYNEQFF
CDR3 DNA: TGTGCCAGCAGCCCTCGCCCGGGACTAGCGGCCTACAATGAGCAGTTCTTC

D gene: TRBD2
clone size: few
J gene: TRBJ2-1
V gene: TRBV19
CDR3 protein: CASTLLGGDNEQFF
CDR3 DNA: TGTGCCAGTACCTTGTTGGGGGGGGACAATGAGCAGTTCTTC

D gene: .
clone size: .
J gene: TRBJ1-5
V gene: TRBV19
CDR3 protein: CASSLDRIVQPQHF
CDR3 DNA: TGTGCCAGTAGTCTAGACAGGATTGTACAGCCCCAGCATTTT

D gene: .
clone size: .
J gene: TRBJ1-5
V gene: TRBV6-5
CDR3 protein: CASSPGVVSNQPQHF
CDR3 DNA: TGTGCCAGCAGTCCCGGAGTAGTTAGCAATCAGCCCCAGCATTTT

D gene: TRBD2
clone size: .
J gene: TRBJ2-7
V gene: TRBV9
CDR3 protein: CASSVGLASGRETYEQYF
CDR3 DNA: TGTGCCAGCAGCGTAGGCCTGGCTAGCGGGAGGGAGACCTACGAGCAGTACTTC

D gene: .
clone size: .
J gene: TRBJ2-1
V gene: TRBV5-1
CDR3 protein: CASNPTGLKYEQFF
CDR3 DNA: TGCGCCAGCAACCCTACGGGACTCAAATATGAGCAGTTCTTC

D gene: TRBD1
clone size: .
J gene: TRBJ2-7
V gene: TRBV11-2
CDR3 protein: CASSPDRLSSYEQYF
CDR3 DNA: TGTGCCAGCAGCCCGGACAGGCTAAGCTCCTACGAGCAGTACTTC

D gene: .
clone size: .
J gene: TRBJ1-5
V gene: TRBV28
CDR3 protein: CASSVTGSQPQHF
CDR3 DNA: TGTGCCAGCAGTGTTACAGGGAGTCAGCCCCAGCATTTT

D gene: .
clone size: .
J gene: TRBJ2-1
V gene: TRBV3-1/TRBV3-2
CDR3 protein: CASSQNYKNEQFF
CDR3 DNA: TGTGCCAGCAGCCAAAACTATAAGAATGAGCAGTTCTTC

D gene: .
clone size: .
J gene: TRBJ2-3
V gene: TRBV7-9
CDR3 protein: CASSLGLKFGPDTQYF
CDR3 DNA: TGTGCCAGCAGCTTAGGTCTGAAGTTTGGGCCAGATACGCAGTATTTT

D gene: .
clone size: .
J gene: TRBJ2-2
V gene: TRBV7-9
CDR3 protein: CASSAPGSGELFF
CDR3 DNA: TGTGCCAGCAGCGCTCCGGGTTCCGGGGAGCTGTTTTTT

D gene: .
clone size: .
J gene: TRBJ1-5
V gene: TRBV19
CDR3 protein: CASSTTWRAGYNQPQHF
CDR3 DNA: TGTGCCAGTAGTACCACTTGGAGGGCAGGGTACAATCAGCCCCAGCATTTT

D gene: .
clone size: .
J gene: TRBJ2-7
V gene: TRBV28
CDR3 protein: CASNQGHYYEQYF
CDR3 DNA: TGTGCCAGCAACCAGGGACACTACTACGAGCAGTACTTC

D gene: TRBD1
clone size: few
J gene: TRBJ1-3
V gene: TRBV6-6
CDR3 protein: CASSLDRGYGNTIYF
CDR3 DNA: TGTGCCAGCAGTCTAGACAGGGGATATGGAAACACCATATATTTT

D gene: TRBD1
clone size: .
J gene: TRBJ1-4
V gene: TRBV5-1
CDR3 protein: CASTVTGGGEKLFF
CDR3 DNA: TGCGCCAGCACCGTAACAGGGGGTGGGGAAAAACTGTTTTTT

D gene: .
clone size: .
J gene: TRBJ1-5
V gene: TRBV5-1
CDR3 protein: CASSLDGSGGNQPQHF
CDR3 DNA: TGCGCCAGCAGCTTGGATGGCAGTGGAGGGAATCAGCCCCAGCATTTT

D gene: TRBD1
clone size: few
J gene: TRBJ2-2
V gene: TRBV4-1
CDR3 protein: CASSHEFRDRGRTGELFF
CDR3 DNA: TGCGCCAGCAGCCACGAGTTCCGGGACAGGGGGCGAACCGGGGAGCTGTTTTTT

D gene: .
clone size: .
J gene: TRBJ2-7
V gene: TRBV6-4
CDR3 protein: CASSDRRRVHEQYF
CDR3 DNA: TGTGCCAGCAGTGATCGCCGCAGGGTACACGAGCAGTACTTC

D gene: .
clone size: .
J gene: TRBJ2-6
V gene: TRBV5-4
CDR3 protein: CASSSTSRGIGANVLTF
CDR3 DNA: TGTGCCAGCAGCTCCACTTCCAGGGGCATCGGGGCCAACGTCCTGACTTTC

D gene: TRBD1
clone size: .
J gene: TRBJ1-5
V gene: TRBV5-5
CDR3 protein: CASSRTARTGDNQPQHF
CDR3 DNA: TGTGCCAGCAGCCGCACGGCCCGGACAGGCGACAATCAGCCCCAGCATTTT

D gene: TRBD1
clone size: .
J gene: TRBJ2-6
V gene: TRBV6-1
CDR3 protein: CASSALGQGFSGANVLTF
CDR3 DNA: TGTGCCAGCAGTGCCCTTGGACAGGGGTTCTCTGGGGCCAACGTCCTGACTTTC

D gene: TRBD1
clone size: .
J gene: TRBJ2-7
V gene: TRBV27
CDR3 protein: CASTPLGTGRDYEQYF
CDR3 DNA: TGTGCCAGCACCCCCCTCGGGACAGGGAGAGACTACGAGCAGTACTTC

D gene: .
clone size: .
J gene: TRBJ2-5
V gene: TRBV5-1
CDR3 protein: CASSLGAGEETQYF
CDR3 DNA: TGCGCCAGCAGCTTAGGTGCAGGGGAAGAGACCCAGTACTTC

D gene: TRBD2
clone size: once
J gene: TRBJ2-1
V gene: TRBV18
CDR3 protein: CASSLTTSGVGNEQFF
CDR3 DNA: TGTGCCAGCTCACTAACTACTAGCGGAGTTGGGAATGAGCAGTTCTTC

D gene: TRBD2
clone size: .
J gene: TRBJ2-3
V gene: TRBV9
CDR3 protein: CASSPSRAGTSGSTDTQYF
CDR3 DNA: TGTGCCAGCAGCCCATCGCGCGCCGGGACTAGCGGGAGTACAGATACGCAGTATTTT

D gene: .
clone size: .
J gene: TRBJ2-7
V gene: TRBV23-1
CDR3 protein: CASSQTGREISYEQYF
CDR3 DNA: TGCGCCAGCAGTCAAACGGGCCGGGAGATATCCTACGAGCAGTACTTC

D gene: TRBD1
clone size: .
J gene: TRBJ2-4
V gene: TRBV20-1
CDR3 protein: CSGTGKNIQYF
CDR3 DNA: TGCAGTGGGACAGGGAAAAACATTCAGTACTTC

D gene: TRBD1
clone size: .
J gene: TRBJ2-6
V gene: TRBV6-4
CDR3 protein: CASGVTGAGANVLTF
CDR3 DNA: TGTGCCAGCGGAGTAACAGGGGCTGGGGCCAACGTCCTGACTTTC

D gene: TRBD1
clone size: few
J gene: TRBJ1-6
V gene: TRBV18
CDR3 protein: CASSPSTGKSSPLHF
CDR3 DNA: TGTGCCAGCTCACCTTCGACAGGGAAATCTTCACCCCTCCACTTT

D gene: TRBD2
clone size: .
J gene: TRBJ2-2
V gene: TRBV5-1
CDR3 protein: CASSKGDSGGPTNTGELFF
CDR3 DNA: TGCGCCAGCAGTAAGGGTGATAGCGGGGGACCTACGAACACCGGGGAGCTGTTTTTT

D gene: .
clone size: few
J gene: TRBJ1-4
V gene: TRBV5-4
CDR3 protein: CASSLAIGGEKLFF
CDR3 DNA: TGTGCCAGCAGCTTGGCCATCGGGGGTGAAAAACTGTTTTTT

D gene: TRBD1
clone size: .
J gene: TRBJ2-7
V gene: TRBV19
CDR3 protein: CASSYQSDREHEQYF
CDR3 DNA: TGTGCCAGTAGCTACCAATCGGACAGGGAGCACGAGCAGTACTTC

D gene: .
clone size: .
J gene: TRBJ1-1
V gene: TRBV6-1
CDR3 protein: CASSEAVRRVEAFF
CDR3 DNA: TGTGCCAGCAGTGAAGCGGTCAGGAGGGTTGAAGCTTTCTTT

D gene: TRBD1
clone size: .
J gene: TRBJ2-5
V gene: TRBV5-4
CDR3 protein: CASSLGTGGTETQYF
CDR3 DNA: TGTGCCAGCAGCTTGGGAACAGGGGGCACAGAGACCCAGTACTTC

D gene: TRBD1
clone size: .
J gene: TRBJ1-6
V gene: TRBV4-2
CDR3 protein: CASSRGDRNSPLHF
CDR3 DNA: TGTGCCAGCAGCCGAGGGGACAGGAATTCACCCCTCCACTTT

D gene: .
clone size: .
J gene: TRBJ1-4
V gene: TRBV28
CDR3 protein: CASSYSRRVIYEKLFF
CDR3 DNA: TGTGCCAGCAGTTATAGCCGGAGGGTCATCTATGAAAAACTGTTTTTT

D gene: .
clone size: once
J gene: TRBJ1-6
V gene: TRBV3-1/TRBV3-2
CDR3 protein: CASSDMLSYNSPLHF
CDR3 DNA: TGTGCCAGCAGCGACATGCTCTCCTATAATTCACCCCTCCACTTT

D gene: .
clone size: .
J gene: TRBJ2-7
V gene: TRBV28
CDR3 protein: CASSFTPTVFSYEQYF
CDR3 DNA: TGTGCCAGCAGTTTTACCCCGACAGTCTTCTCCTACGAGCAGTACTTC

D gene: TRBD1
clone size: .
J gene: TRBJ1-4
V gene: TRBV12-5
CDR3 protein: CASGLVQRGPGQPEKLFF
CDR3 DNA: TGTGCTAGTGGTTTGGTACAGCGCGGACCGGGACAGCCTGAAAAACTGTTTTTT

D gene: .
clone size: .
J gene: TRBJ2-7
V gene: TRBV28
CDR3 protein: CASSPPAPTYEQYF
CDR3 DNA: TGTGCCAGCAGTCCCCCAGCGCCCACCTACGAGCAGTACTTC

D gene: .
clone size: .
J gene: TRBJ1-5
V gene: TRBV7-2
CDR3 protein: CASSFNSNQPQHF
CDR3 DNA: TGTGCCAGCAGCTTTAATAGCAATCAGCCCCAGCATTTT

D gene: TRBD1
clone size: .
J gene: TRBJ1-5
V gene: TRBV28
CDR3 protein: CASSPPTGSQPQHF
CDR3 DNA: TGTGCCAGCAGCCCCCCGACAGGGTCTCAGCCCCAGCATTTT

D gene: .
clone size: .
J gene: TRBJ1-5
V gene: TRBV5-8
CDR3 protein: CASSSRTVGWGDQPQHF
CDR3 DNA: TGTGCCAGCAGCTCTCGCACGGTGGGGTGGGGGGATCAGCCCCAGCATTTT

D gene: .
clone size: .
J gene: TRBJ2-7
V gene: TRBV18
CDR3 protein: CASSLRLYEQYF
CDR3 DNA: TGTGCCAGCTCACTCCGACTGTACGAGCAGTACTTC

D gene: TRBD1
clone size: .
J gene: TRBJ2-3
V gene: TRBV7-9
CDR3 protein: CASSFPNRGDTQYF
CDR3 DNA: TGTGCCAGCAGCTTTCCTAACAGGGGGGATACGCAGTATTTT

D gene: TRBD2
clone size: .
J gene: TRBJ2-1
V gene: TRBV7-2
CDR3 protein: CASSFRSGGAPYNEQFF
CDR3 DNA: TGTGCCAGCAGCTTCAGAAGCGGGGGGGCCCCCTACAATGAGCAGTTCTTC

D gene: .
clone size: .
J gene: TRBJ1-2
V gene: TRBV24-1
CDR3 protein: CATSPQWADYGYTF
CDR3 DNA: TGTGCCACCAGCCCCCAGTGGGCTGACTATGGCTACACCTTC

D gene: TRBD1
clone size: .
J gene: TRBJ2-7
V gene: TRBV18
CDR3 protein: CASSPFEGAHEQYF
CDR3 DNA: TGTGCCAGCTCACCATTCGAGGGGGCCCACGAGCAGTACTTC

D gene: TRBD1
clone size: .
J gene: TRBJ2-7
V gene: TRBV28
CDR3 protein: CASSLSWTGSYEQYF
CDR3 DNA: TGTGCCAGCAGTTTATCCTGGACAGGCTCCTACGAGCAGTACTTC

D gene: .
clone size: .
J gene: TRBJ2-7
V gene: TRBV6-5
CDR3 protein: CASSYSRRGIAYEQYF
CDR3 DNA: TGTGCCAGCAGTTACTCGAGACGGGGAATCGCCTACGAGCAGTACTTC

D gene: .
clone size: .
J gene: TRBJ2-1
V gene: TRBV4-2
CDR3 protein: CASSQDKTREQFF
CDR3 DNA: TGTGCCAGCAGCCAAGATAAGACGAGGGAGCAGTTCTTC

D gene: .
clone size: .
J gene: TRBJ2-7
V gene: TRBV6-5
CDR3 protein: CASSLSPGSYEQYF
CDR3 DNA: TGTGCCAGCAGTCTCAGTCCGGGGTCCTACGAGCAGTACTTC

D gene: .
clone size: .
J gene: TRBJ2-1
V gene: TRBV7-9
CDR3 protein: CASSLNSYNEQFF
CDR3 DNA: TGTGCCAGCAGCTTGAATAGCTACAATGAGCAGTTCTTC

D gene: TRBD1
clone size: .
J gene: TRBJ1-5
V gene: TRBV19
CDR3 protein: CASSIRPDLGQGGRNQPQHF
CDR3 DNA: TGTGCCAGTAGTATACGACCGGACCTAGGACAGGGAGGCCGCAATCAGCCCCAGCATTTT

D gene: .
clone size: .
J gene: TRBJ2-7
V gene: TRBV21-1
CDR3 protein: CASSNLQGPGEQYF
CDR3 DNA: TGTGCCAGCAGCAATTTACAGGGGCCGGGCGAGCAGTACTTC